These T cell receptor beta chains were read from a single sample in a study of siplizumab effects on memory and regulatory T cells. The repertoire was sequenced with immunoSEQ multiplex PCR; TCRdb's copy has only in-frame clones and lacks some. The table has 70,000 or so clones, around 90% seen once; the top ten hold approximately 30%. Input material: CD8+ T cells sorted from blood. These TCRs come from a human donor in good health. The CDR3 runs from the conserved cysteine through the conserved F or W. D genes are given only for firm matches. Clone size is stated in some rows and not others, as once, few, many or a class when expanded.

v_call	clone_size	j_call	d_call	cdr3_nt	cdr3_aa
TRBV27	NA	TRBJ1-6	NA	TGTGCCAGCAGTTCAGGGAGCTCCTATAATTCACCCCTCCACTTT	CASSSGSSYNSPLHF
TRBV19	NA	TRBJ1-2	NA	TGTGCCAGTAGGTTCGCTCAGAATGGCTACACCTTC	CASRFAQNGYTF
TRBV11-2	NA	TRBJ2-5	TRBD2	TGTGCCAGCAGCTTCCCTCTGACTAGCGGGGGTGATCTGGAGACCCAGTACTTC	CASSFPLTSGGDLETQYF
TRBV5-1	NA	TRBJ2-7	NA	TGTGCCAGCAGCTTTCGGCCAGGGCAGACCTACGAGCAGTACTTC	CASSFRPGQTYEQYF
TRBV11-2	once	TRBJ1-1	NA	TGTGCCAGCAGCCCGACAGGGAACACTGAAGCTTTCTTT	CASSPTGNTEAFF
TRBV19	NA	TRBJ1-2	TRBD1	TGTGCCAGTAGTATTTGGACAGGGGCCGACTATGGCTACACCTTC	CASSIWTGADYGYTF
TRBV7-9	NA	TRBJ2-1	TRBD2	TGTGCCAGCAGCTTGCTAGCGGATGCCTACAATGAGCAGTTCTTC	CASSLLADAYNEQFF
TRBV4-1	NA	TRBJ2-3	TRBD2	TGCGCCAGCAGCTCCTGGGGCGGGGGTGGAGATACGCAGTATTTT	CASSSWGGGGDTQYF
TRBV9	NA	TRBJ2-7	TRBD2	TGTGCCAGCAGCGTAGAGTGGGGGGGCTACGAGCAGTACTTC	CASSVEWGGYEQYF
TRBV7-9	NA	TRBJ2-1	NA	TGTGCCCTCACGGAGACAGACCTCTCCTACAATGAGCAGTTCTTC	CALTETDLSYNEQFF
TRBV6-5	NA	TRBJ1-5	TRBD1	TGTGCCAGCATTAGGACAGGGGGCCGCAATCAGCCCCAGCATTTT	CASIRTGGRNQPQHF
TRBV7-9	NA	TRBJ2-1	NA	TGTGCCAGCAGCGCTGGGCTAGCCCATGAGCAGTTCTTC	CASSAGLAHEQFF
TRBV6-5	few	TRBJ2-1	NA	TGTGCCAGCAGTCCGGACGGCAACAATGAGCAGTTCTTC	CASSPDGNNEQFF
TRBV27	NA	TRBJ2-1	TRBD2	TGTGCCAGCAGTCTAGCGGTCCTCTACAATGAGCAGTTCTTC	CASSLAVLYNEQFF
TRBV27	NA	TRBJ1-1	NA	TGTGCCAGCAGTTTCCTCGGTGGGGTCCTGGTGACTGAAGCTTTCTTT	CASSFLGGVLVTEAFF
TRBV5-5	NA	TRBJ2-1	TRBD2	TGTGCCAGCAGCTGGGGGCTAGCGGGAAATGTTGAGCAGTTCTTC	CASSWGLAGNVEQFF
TRBV27	NA	TRBJ2-7	NA	TGTGCCAGCAGACCCGGTGGGACTCGCATCTACGAGCAGTACTTC	CASRPGGTRIYEQYF
TRBV10-1	NA	TRBJ1-4	NA	TGCGCCAGCAGCGAGGGACCACGGAATGAAAAACTGTTTTTT	CASSEGPRNEKLFF
TRBV21-1	NA	TRBJ2-1	NA	TGTGCCAGCAGCAAAAGGGACCCGCCGGGACAACCCTACAATGAGCAGTTCTTC	CASSKRDPPGQPYNEQFF
TRBV4-1	few	TRBJ1-1	NA	TGCGCCAGCAGCCAAATGGGGGGAGACACTGAAGCTTTCTTT	CASSQMGGDTEAFF
TRBV5-1	NA	TRBJ1-1	NA	TGCGCCAGCAGCTTGGCCTATCCCGGAACTGAAGCTTTCTTT	CASSLAYPGTEAFF
TRBV4-2	NA	TRBJ2-1	TRBD2	TGTGCCAGCAGCCCCTTGACAGCGGGAGTCTACAATGAGCAGTTCTTC	CASSPLTAGVYNEQFF
TRBV6-1	NA	TRBJ2-7	TRBD2	TGTGCCAGCACAAGGACTAGCGGGAACGAGCAGTACTTC	CASTRTSGNEQYF
TRBV7-7	NA	TRBJ1-5	NA	TGTGCTAGCAGCCCCTTTATCAATCAGCCCCAGCATTTT	CASSPFINQPQHF
TRBV7-2	NA	TRBJ2-5	TRBD2	TGTGCCAGCAGCTTAGGTGCGGGAGGCCAAGAGACCCAGTACTTC	CASSLGAGGQETQYF
TRBV4-1	NA	TRBJ2-3	NA	TGCGCCAGCAGCCCCACCGCGGTACAGGGTGGAGATACGCAGTATTTT	CASSPTAVQGGDTQYF
TRBV6-5	few	TRBJ1-2	NA	TGTGCCAGCAGCCAGAGTCTGGGCTACACCTTC	CASSQSLGYTF